The T cell receptor (beta chain) under discussion was sequenced for a study of blood T cell repertoires in COVID-19. Looking at the study overall: There were acute and convalescent COVID-19 samples, and they came from the United States, Italy and Spain.

On this clone itself: The junction does not match germline at one end; this may be a read error.

The CDR3 runs to 11 residues. CDR1 GTSNPN and CDR2 SVGIG come from the germline V gene (reference sequence). The table came from immunoSEQ multiplex PCR; TCRdb's copy has only in-frame clones and leaves some out. Found here are 150,000 to 200,000 clones, approximately 90% of them singletons; the top ten hold about 5%. Input material: peripheral blood. This clonotype originated in a human donor in a cohort sampled during active COVID-19. J is TRBJ2-7 and V is TRBV30; TRBD2 aligns across 12 bases. CDR3 protein: CAFGLAGKLDF. The CDR3 region has the DNA TGTGCCTTCGGACTAGCGGGAAAATTGGACTTC.